A single sample is the source of the 15 T cell receptor beta chains below, sequenced in a study of STAT3 mutations in large granular lymphocyte leukemia. Overall study results and limits: In T-cell large granular lymphocyte leukemia, about half of patients showed multiple immunodominant subclonotypes.

Antigens of these TCRs are unknown. Method: immunoSEQ multiplex PCR; TCRdb's copy keeps in-frame clones and lacks some. Of about 15,000 clones in the sample, more than 90% are singletons; the top ten hold 33%. Sequencing was performed on peripheral blood mononuclear cells. All receptors come from a man in his forties with T-cell large granular lymphocyte leukemia. Some clones in this sample may be carry-over from other donors' samples.

The chain couples TRBV27 to TRBJ1-1, with a possible D match to TRBD1 (6 bases). V was pared by 6 bases and J by 0 bases, with 11 bases between. Germline-derived CDR1 and CDR2 are MNHEY and SMNVEV (reference sequence). This CDR3 region has 14 residues. The CDR3 coding sequence is TGTGCCAGCAGCATCAGGGGATTGAACACTGAAGCTTTCTTT. It specifies CASSIRGLNTEAFF.

V and J are TRBV18 and TRBJ2-7; 9 bases line up with TRBD1. The CDR3 length is 14 residues. Germline CDR1 KGHSH, CDR2 LQKENI. The V segment lost 3 bases and the J segment 1 base; nucleotides outside the gene matches: 1. The CDR3 DNA is TGTGCCAGCTCACCCGGGACAGGGTCCTACGAGCAGTACTTC. This translates into CASSPGTGSYEQYF.

The genes are TRBV6-5 and TRBJ1-3; TRBD1 is a possible D gene (6 bases). In germline, CDR1 is MNHEY, CDR2 SVGAGI. This CDR3 spans 16 amino acids. V lost 4 bases and J 0 bases, leaving 13 bases between the germline ends. The CDR3 nucleotides are TGTGCCAGCAGTTTAAGAGGGGGTAGCTCTGGAAACACCATATATTTT. It specifies CASSLRGGSSGNTIYF.

The chain is built from TRBV5-6 and TRBJ2-7; D unclear. The V gene lost 3 bases and the J gene lost 2 bases, with 9 bases spanning the gap. Germline CDR1 reads SGHDT; CDR2 reads YYEEEE. The CDR3 covers 13 residues. The CDR3 coding sequence is TGTGCCAGCAGCTCCCCAGGAACCTACGAGCAGTACTTC. The encoded protein is CASSSPGTYEQYF. Drawing the rest from reference TRBV5-6 and TRBJ2-7, the complete variable domain is DAGVTQSPTHLIKTRGQQVTLRCSPKSGHDTVSWYQQALGQGPQFIFQYYEEEERQRGNFPDRFSGHQFPNYSSELNVNALLLGDSALYLCASSSPGTYEQYFGPGTRLTVT.

The chain carries TRBV7-8 and TRBJ1-5; 8 nucleotides line up with TRBD1. V shed 6 bases, J shed 6 bases, and the junction held 4 bases outside the gene matches. The CDR3 extends over 13 amino acids. From germline, CDR1 is SGHVS and CDR2 FQNEAQ. Here the CDR3 DNA reads TGTGCCAGCAGTTGGGACAGGACTCAGCCCCAGCATTTT. It is translated as CASSWDRTQPQHF.

The chain carries TRBV5-5 and TRBJ1-6, with D perhaps matching TRBD1 (6 bases). The CDR3 is 16 amino acids. Germline CDR1 is SGHKS and CDR2 is YYEKEE (reference sequence). Trimming cost V 1 base and J 9 bases, with 17 bases left between them. CDR3 coding DNA: TGTGCCAGCAGCTTGTCTGGGGGCTCAGTGGGTTCACCCCTCCACTTT. This codes for CASSLSGGSVGSPLHF.

This chain joins TRBV2 and TRBJ2-2; no clear D. The CDR3 length is 12 residues. The V and J ends lost 4 bases and 7 bases respectively, with 7 bases between them. The germline gives CDR1 SNHLY, CDR2 FYNNEI. The chain's CDR3 is CASSVKHGELFF. The CDR3 bases are TGTGCCAGCAGTGTTAAGCACGGGGAGCTGTTTTTT.

The chain recombines TRBV6-5 with TRBJ2-3, with 9 bases aligning to TRBD1. The CDR3 is 16 amino acids. Germline V gene data show CDR1 as MNHEY and CDR2 as SVGAGI. After removal of 1 base from V and 6 bases from J, the junction contained 8 bases not matched to a gene. The CDR3 sequence is CASSYFGTGRLDTQYF. In nucleotides, the CDR3 is TGTGCCAGCAGTTACTTCGGGACAGGGCGGTTGGATACGCAGTATTTT.

The chain is built from TRBV19 and TRBJ2-1; TRBD2 matches 7 bases. The CDR3 extends over 16 amino acids. Germline CDR1 LNHDA, CDR2 SQIVND (reference sequence). J was trimmed by 10 bases and V by 3 bases; bases with no gene match: 15. The CDR3 bases are TGTGCCAGTAGTATTGGTACTAGCGTGGTGGGATGGGAGCAGTTCTTC. This sequence encodes CASSIGTSVVGWEQFF.

V is TRBV5-5 and J is TRBJ2-3; no definite D call. Germline lookup yields CDR1 SGHKS and CDR2 YYEKEE (reference sequence). Deletions cut 2 bases from V and 6 bases from J, with 13 bases between. The CDR3 has 14 residues. The chain's CDR3 is CASSLVPATDTQYF. The CDR3 DNA follows: TGTGCCAGCAGCTTAGTCCCCGCGACCGATACGCAGTATTTT.

V usage is TRBV30 and J usage is TRBJ2-3; D perhaps matches TRBD2 (5 bases). Trimming took off 5 bases at V and 4 bases at J, with 10 bases between the two ends. CDR1 and CDR2 from the germline V gene are GTSNPN and SVGIG (reference sequence). The CDR3 is 12 amino acids. In DNA, the CDR3 is TGTGCCTGGCGGGGTAGTGCAGATACGCAGTATTTT. Protein: CAWRGSADTQYF.

V is TRBV25-1 and J is TRBJ1-1; D remains ambiguous. V shed 6 bases and J shed 0 bases, with 8 bases lying between them. The CDR3 length is 13 residues. The germline CDR1 and CDR2 sequences are MGHDK and SYGVNS. The CDR3 DNA sequence: TGTGCCAGCAGCGGGGTACTGAACACTGAAGCTTTCTTT. This codes for CASSGVLNTEAFF. The entire variable domain, with the rest obtained from reference TRBV25-1 and TRBJ1-1, is as follows: EADIYQTPRYLVIGTGKKITLECSQTMGHDKMYWYQQDPGMELHLIHYSYGVNSTEKGDLSSESTVSRIRTEHFPLTLESARPSHTSQYLCASSGVLNTEAFFGQGTRLTVV.

The chain combines TRBV19 with TRBJ2-2; 12 nucleotides match TRBD2. V gave up 7 bases and J gave up 4 bases; unmatched junction bases: 4. Germline lookup yields CDR1 LNHDA and CDR2 SQIVND (reference sequence). The CDR3 extends over 15 amino acids. The DNA for the CDR3 is TGTGCCAGTAAACTAGCGGGGGGCGGCACCGGGGAGCTGTTTTTT. Translating gives CASKLAGGGTGELFF.

This chain uses TRBV9 with TRBJ2-1, with D tentatively TRBD2 (5 bases). This CDR3 is 15 amino acids long. The germline gives CDR1 SGDLS, CDR2 YYNGEE. The germline V and J ends were trimmed by 0 bases and 6 bases, with 13 bases remaining between them. This CDR3 is CASSVGASPFNEQFF. The CDR3 DNA reads as TGTGCCAGCAGCGTAGGGGCTAGCCCCTTCAATGAGCAGTTCTTC.

The CDR3 region is CASSLVLGTGEFRNYGYTF. CDR3 nucleotide sequence: TGCGCCAGCAGCTTGGTGTTAGGGACAGGGGAGTTTAGAAACTATGGCTACACCTTC. The genes are TRBV5-1 and TRBJ1-2, with TRBD1 matching 10 bases. The germline V gene has CDR1 SGHRS and CDR2 YFSETQ. CDR3 length: 19 amino acids. Trimming took 0 bases from V and 2 from J; bases not matched to a gene: 13.